This T cell receptor (beta chain) was obtained from a study of coeliac disease. V lost 0 bases, J lost 4 bases, and 25 bases lay in between. CDR1 GTSNPN and CDR2 SVGIG come from the germline V gene (reference sequence). The CDR3 sequence is 19 residues long. Using immunoSEQ multiplex PCR, the repertoire was profiled, and TCRdb retains in-frame clones only, with some absent. The data show more than 3,000 clones, with roughly half seen just once and around 10% held by the top ten. Judged by abundance, this clone is large. The rearrangement links TRBV30 to TRBJ2-1; D is possibly TRBD2 (8 bases). Sequences were obtained from intraepithelial lymphocytes from the gut. This TCR was sampled from a woman aged 70-85 years with celiac disease. CDR3 protein: CAWSVISFGRGQLYNEQFF. In nucleotides, the CDR3 is TGTGCCTGGAGTGTAATTTCTTTCGGGAGGGGACAGCTTTACAATGAGCAGTTCTTC.